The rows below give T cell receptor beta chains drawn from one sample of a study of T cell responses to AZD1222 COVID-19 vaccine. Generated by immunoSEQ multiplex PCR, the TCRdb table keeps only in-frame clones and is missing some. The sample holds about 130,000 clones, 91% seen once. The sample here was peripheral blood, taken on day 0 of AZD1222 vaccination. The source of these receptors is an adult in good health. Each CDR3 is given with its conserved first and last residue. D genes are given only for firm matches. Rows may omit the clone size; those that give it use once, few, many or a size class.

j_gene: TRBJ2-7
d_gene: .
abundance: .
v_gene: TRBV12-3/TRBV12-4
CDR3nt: TGTGCCAGCAGTTACGCAGGGTTCGAGCAGTACTTC
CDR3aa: CASSYAGFEQYF

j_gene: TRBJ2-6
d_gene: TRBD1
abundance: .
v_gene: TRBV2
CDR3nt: TGTGCCAGCAGCTTCAGGGGGCGCGGGTCTGGGGCCAACGTCCTGACTTTC
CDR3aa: CASSFRGRGSGANVLTF

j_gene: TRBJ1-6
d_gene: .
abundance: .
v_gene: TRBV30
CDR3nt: TGTGCCTGGAGTCTCGGGATCGGGAATAATTCACCCCTCCACTTT
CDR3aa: CAWSLGIGNNSPLHF

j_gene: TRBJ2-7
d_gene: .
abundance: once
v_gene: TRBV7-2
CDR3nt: TGTGCCAGCAGCTTTCGGGCAGCGGGCGATTCCTACGAGCAGTACTTC
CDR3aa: CASSFRAAGDSYEQYF

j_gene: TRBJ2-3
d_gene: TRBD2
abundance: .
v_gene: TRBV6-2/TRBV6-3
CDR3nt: TGTGCCAGCAGTTACTCGAGACTAGCGGGCAAGATCACAGATACGCAGTATTTT
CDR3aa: CASSYSRLAGKITDTQYF

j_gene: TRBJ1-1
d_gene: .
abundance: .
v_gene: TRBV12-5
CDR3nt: TGTGCTAGTGGACTGAGTCGGAACACTGAAGCTTTCTTT
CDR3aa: CASGLSRNTEAFF

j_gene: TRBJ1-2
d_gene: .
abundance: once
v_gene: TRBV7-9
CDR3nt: TGTGCCAGCAGCCGCCGGCAAGACTTCCGCTATGGCTACACCTTC
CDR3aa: CASSRRQDFRYGYTF

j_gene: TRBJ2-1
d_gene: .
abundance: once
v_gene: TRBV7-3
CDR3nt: TGTGCCAGCAGCTTAAAGGGTAAAAAGCAGTTCTTC
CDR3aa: CASSLKGKKQFF

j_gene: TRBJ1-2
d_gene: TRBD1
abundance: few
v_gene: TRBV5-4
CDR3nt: TGTGCCAGCAGCGTAACAGGGGGAGGTAGCTACACCTTC
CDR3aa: CASSVTGGGSYTF

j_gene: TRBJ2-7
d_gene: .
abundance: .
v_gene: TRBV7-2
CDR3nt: TGTGCCAGCAGCCGCTCCGTCTACGAGCAGTACTTC
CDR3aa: CASSRSVYEQYF

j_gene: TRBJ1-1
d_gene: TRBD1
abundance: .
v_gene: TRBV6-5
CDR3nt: TGTGCCAGCAGTTACAGGACAGGGGGGGAAGCTTTCTTT
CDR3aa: CASSYRTGGEAFF

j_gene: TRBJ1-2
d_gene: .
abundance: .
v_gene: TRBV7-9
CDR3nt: TGTGCCAGCAGCTTAGTGGAGGGCTACACCTTC
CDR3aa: CASSLVEGYTF

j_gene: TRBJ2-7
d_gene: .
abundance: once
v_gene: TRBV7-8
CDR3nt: TGTGCCACTACCCAAAGGGGTAACGAGCAGTACTTC
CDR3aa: CATTQRGNEQYF

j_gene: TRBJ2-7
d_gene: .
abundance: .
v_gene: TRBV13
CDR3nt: TGTGCCAGCAAGGGACAGGGGACTAGCGGAGCCTACGAGCAGTACTTC
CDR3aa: CASKGQGTSGAYEQYF

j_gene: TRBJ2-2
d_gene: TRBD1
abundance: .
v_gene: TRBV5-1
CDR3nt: TGCGCCAGCAGCTCTCTTCCCGGGACAGGGGGCGGTAATCCGAACACCGGGGAGCTGTTTTTT
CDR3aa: CASSSLPGTGGGNPNTGELFF

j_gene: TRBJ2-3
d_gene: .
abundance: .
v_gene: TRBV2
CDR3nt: TGTGCCAGCAGTGAAGCCGGGGAATCAGATACGCAGTATTTT
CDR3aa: CASSEAGESDTQYF

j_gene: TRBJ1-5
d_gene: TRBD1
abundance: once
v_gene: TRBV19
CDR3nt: TGTGCCAGCGGACTACAGGGGGGGGGCAATCAGCCCCAGCATTTT
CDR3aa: CASGLQGGGNQPQHF

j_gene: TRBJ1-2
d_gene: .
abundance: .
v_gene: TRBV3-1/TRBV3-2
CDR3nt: TGTGCCAGCAGCCCGGGGGGCTATGGCTACACCTTC
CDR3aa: CASSPGGYGYTF

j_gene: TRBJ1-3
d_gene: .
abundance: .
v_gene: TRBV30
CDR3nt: TGTGCCTGGAGTCTCAGCTCTGGAAACACCATATATTTT
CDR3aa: CAWSLSSGNTIYF

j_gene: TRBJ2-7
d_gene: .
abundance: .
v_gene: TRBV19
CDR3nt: TGTGCCAGTAGTAGCGACAGATCCTACGAGCAGTACTTC
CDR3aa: CASSSDRSYEQYF

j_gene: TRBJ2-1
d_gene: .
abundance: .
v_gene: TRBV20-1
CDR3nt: TGCAGTGCTAGATCTCTCGGGAGCCCGTTCTTC
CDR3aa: CSARSLGSPFF

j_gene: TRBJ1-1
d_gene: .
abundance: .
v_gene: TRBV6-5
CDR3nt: TGTGCCAGCAGTTACCACAGCATGAACACTGAAGCTTTCTTT
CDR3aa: CASSYHSMNTEAFF

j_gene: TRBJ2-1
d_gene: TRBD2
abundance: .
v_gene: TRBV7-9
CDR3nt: TGTGCCAGCAGCCGCGGACTAGCGCAAACCTACAATGAGCAGTTCTTC
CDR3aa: CASSRGLAQTYNEQFF

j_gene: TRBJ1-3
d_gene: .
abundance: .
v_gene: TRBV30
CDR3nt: TGTGCCTGGAGTGTCTGGGCGAAGAGGCCCGACGCCATATATTTT
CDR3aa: CAWSVWAKRPDAIYF

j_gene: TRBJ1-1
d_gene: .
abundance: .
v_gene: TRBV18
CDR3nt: TGTGCCAGCTCCCTCGACGAGAACACTGAAGCTTTCTTT
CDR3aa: CASSLDENTEAFF

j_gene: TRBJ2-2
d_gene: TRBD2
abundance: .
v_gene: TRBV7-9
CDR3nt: TGTGCCAGCAGCATTAGACTAGCGGGACGCACCGGGGAGCTGTTTTTT
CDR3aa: CASSIRLAGRTGELFF

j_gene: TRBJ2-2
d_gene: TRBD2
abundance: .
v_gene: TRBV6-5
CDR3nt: TGTGCCAGCCCCGCGGGAGAGGGAGGCGGGGAGCTGTTTTTT
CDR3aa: CASPAGEGGGELFF

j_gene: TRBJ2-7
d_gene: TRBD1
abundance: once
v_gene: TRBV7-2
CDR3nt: TGTGCCAGCAGCTTCCGGACAGGGAGTTCCCACGAGCAGTACTTC
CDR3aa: CASSFRTGSSHEQYF

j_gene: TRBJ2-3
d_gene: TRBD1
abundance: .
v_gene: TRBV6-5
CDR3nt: TGTGCCAGCAGTCAACGACAGGGGTTTCAAGATACGCAGTATTTT
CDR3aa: CASSQRQGFQDTQYF

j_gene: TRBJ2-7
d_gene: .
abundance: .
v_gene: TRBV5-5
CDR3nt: TGTGCCAGCAGCTTCGCCAATCGACCAGAGCAGTACTTC
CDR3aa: CASSFANRPEQYF

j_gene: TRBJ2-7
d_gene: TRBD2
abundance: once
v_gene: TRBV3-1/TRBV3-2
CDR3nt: TGTGCCAGCAGCCAAGAACTAGCGGGTGCCTACGAGCAGTACTTC
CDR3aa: CASSQELAGAYEQYF

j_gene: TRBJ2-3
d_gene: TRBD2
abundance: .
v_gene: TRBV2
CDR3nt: TGTGCCAGCAGTGTCACTCCGGGACTAGCGGGTTACCGCACAGATACGCAGTATTTT
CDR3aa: CASSVTPGLAGYRTDTQYF

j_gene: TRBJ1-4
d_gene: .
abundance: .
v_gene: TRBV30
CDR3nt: TGTGCCTGGAGCGGAACAACTAATGAAAAACTGTTTTTT
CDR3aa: CAWSGTTNEKLFF

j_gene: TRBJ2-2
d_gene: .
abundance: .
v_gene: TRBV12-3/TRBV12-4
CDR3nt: TGTGCCAGCAGCGGGGACACCGGGGAGCTGTTTTTT
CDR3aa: CASSGDTGELFF

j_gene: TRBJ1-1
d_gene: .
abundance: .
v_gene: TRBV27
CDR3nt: TGTGCCAGCAGTTTCCAGGGACACACTGAAGCTTTCTTT
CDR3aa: CASSFQGHTEAFF

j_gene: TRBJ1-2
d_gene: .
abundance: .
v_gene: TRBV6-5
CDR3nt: TGTGCCAGCAGTTACTCGACAGCTTATGGCTACACCTTC
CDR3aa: CASSYSTAYGYTF

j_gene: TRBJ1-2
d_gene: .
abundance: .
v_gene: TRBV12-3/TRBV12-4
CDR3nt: TGTGCCAGCAGTGGCCCTCGTGGCTACACCTTC
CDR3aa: CASSGPRGYTF

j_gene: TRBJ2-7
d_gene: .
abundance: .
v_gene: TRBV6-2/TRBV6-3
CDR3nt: TGTGCCAGCACCCCTCCAGGGGCCGAGCAGTACTTC
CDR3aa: CASTPPGAEQYF

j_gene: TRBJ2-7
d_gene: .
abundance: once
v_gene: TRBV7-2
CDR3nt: TGTACCAGCAGCAGGACAGCCTACGAGCAGTACTTC
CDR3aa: CTSSRTAYEQYF

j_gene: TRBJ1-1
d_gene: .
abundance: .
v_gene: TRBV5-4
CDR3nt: TGTGCCAGCACCTGGGGGGTCACGCTGAACACTGAAGCTTTCTTT
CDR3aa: CASTWGVTLNTEAFF

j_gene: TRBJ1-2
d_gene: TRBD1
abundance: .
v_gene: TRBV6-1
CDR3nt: TGTGCCAGCAGTGAAAAAGGACAGGGGAGTGGCTACACCTTC
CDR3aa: CASSEKGQGSGYTF

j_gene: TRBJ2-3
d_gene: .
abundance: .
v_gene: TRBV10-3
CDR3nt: TGTGCCATCAGTGATCCGGGTGGGCGGGAACATGCAGATACGCAGTATTTT
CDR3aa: CAISDPGGREHADTQYF

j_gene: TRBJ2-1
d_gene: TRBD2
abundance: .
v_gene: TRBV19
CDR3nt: TGTGCCAGTAGCCCCCGGTGGACTAGCGGACCTGATGAGCAGTTCTTC
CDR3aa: CASSPRWTSGPDEQFF

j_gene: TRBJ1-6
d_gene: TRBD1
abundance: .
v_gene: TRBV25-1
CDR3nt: TGTGCCAGCAGCGGGACAGGGTGTAATTCACCCCTCCACTTT
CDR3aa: CASSGTGCNSPLHF

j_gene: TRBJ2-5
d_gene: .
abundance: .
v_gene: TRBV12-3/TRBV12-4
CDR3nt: TGTGCCAGCAGTTTGTGGGGAGAGACCCAGTACTTC
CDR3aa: CASSLWGETQYF

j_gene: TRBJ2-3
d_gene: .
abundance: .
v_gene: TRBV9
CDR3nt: TGTGCCAGCAGCGTCACTAGGGGCACAGATACGCAGTATTTT
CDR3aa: CASSVTRGTDTQYF

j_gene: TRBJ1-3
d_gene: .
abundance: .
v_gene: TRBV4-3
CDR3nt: TGCGCCAGCAGCCAAGATGCAGCAGGGCCCGGAAACACCATATATTTT
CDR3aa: CASSQDAAGPGNTIYF

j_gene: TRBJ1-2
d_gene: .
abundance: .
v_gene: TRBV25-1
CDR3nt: TGTGCCAGCGAATCGGGGGCTAACTATGGCTACACCTTC
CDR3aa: CASESGANYGYTF

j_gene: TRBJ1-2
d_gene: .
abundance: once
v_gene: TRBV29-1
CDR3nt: TGCAGCGGAGGTCGAGGGGATCGGGGCTACACCTTC
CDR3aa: CSGGRGDRGYTF

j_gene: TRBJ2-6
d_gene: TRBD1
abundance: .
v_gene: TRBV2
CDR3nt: TGTGCCAGCAGTCCCGGGACAGGGCAGTCTGGGGCCAACGTCCTGACTTTC
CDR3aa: CASSPGTGQSGANVLTF

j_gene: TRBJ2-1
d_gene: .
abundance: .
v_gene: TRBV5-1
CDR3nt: TGCGCCAGCAGCTTGTTTAGGGGGAATGAGCAGTTCTTC
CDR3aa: CASSLFRGNEQFF

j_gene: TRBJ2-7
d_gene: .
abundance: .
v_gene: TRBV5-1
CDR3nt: TGCGCCAGGACCGGGTGGCAGGGACCTTTCTACGAGCAGTACTTC
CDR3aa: CARTGWQGPFYEQYF

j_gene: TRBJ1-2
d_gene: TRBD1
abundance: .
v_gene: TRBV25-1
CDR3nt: TGTGCCAGCAGTGAATACAGGGGGAGCAACTATGGCTACACCTTC
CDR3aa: CASSEYRGSNYGYTF

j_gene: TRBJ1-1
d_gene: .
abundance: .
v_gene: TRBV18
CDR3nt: TGTGCCAGCTCCCTGCGAGGGCTAACTGAAGCTTTCTTT
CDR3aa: CASSLRGLTEAFF

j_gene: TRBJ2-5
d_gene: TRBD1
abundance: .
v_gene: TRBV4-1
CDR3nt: TGCGCCAGCAGCCCCCAGCCGGACAGGGGGTCCTCGATCCAAGAGACCCAGTACTTC
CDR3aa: CASSPQPDRGSSIQETQYF

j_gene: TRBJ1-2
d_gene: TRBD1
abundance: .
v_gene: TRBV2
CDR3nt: TGTGCCAGCAGTGAAGCGTCAGGGACAGGAGGCTACACCTTC
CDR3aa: CASSEASGTGGYTF

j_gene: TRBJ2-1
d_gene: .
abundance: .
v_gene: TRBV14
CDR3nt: TGTGCCAGCAGCCCCGTAGTGTTGCGAAGTGAGCAGTTCTTC
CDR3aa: CASSPVVLRSEQFF